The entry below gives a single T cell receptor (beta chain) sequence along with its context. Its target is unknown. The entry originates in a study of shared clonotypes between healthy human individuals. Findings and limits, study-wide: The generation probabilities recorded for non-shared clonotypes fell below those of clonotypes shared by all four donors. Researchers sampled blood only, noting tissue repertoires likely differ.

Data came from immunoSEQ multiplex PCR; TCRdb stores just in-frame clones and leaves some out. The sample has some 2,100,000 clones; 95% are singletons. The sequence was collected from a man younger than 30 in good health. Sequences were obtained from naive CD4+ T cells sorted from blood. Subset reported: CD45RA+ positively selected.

CDR3 sequence reads: CSVAREGAVREKLFF. For the CDR3, the DNA is TGCAGCGTCGCCAGGGAGGGGGCGGTTCGGGAAAAACTGTTTTTT. This rearrangement joins TRBV29-1 to TRBJ1-4; TRBD1 agrees at 7 bases. The CDR3 contains 15 residues. After removal of 6 bases from V and 8 bases from J, the junction contained 15 bases not matched to a gene. CDR1 is SQVTM and CDR2 is ANQGSEA in the germline V gene.